A selection of T cell receptor beta chains follows, all from one sample in a study of long-term antiretroviral therapy in people with HIV. Assay: immunoSEQ multiplex PCR; the TCRdb copy retains only in-frame clones and omits some. This table has 15,000 to 20,000 clones, about 77% appearing once. The sequenced sample was unsorted PBMCs, obtained at the start of antiretroviral therapy, before treatment. These receptors were taken from a woman between 40 and 50 years old with HIV. The CDR3 runs from the conserved cysteine through the conserved F or W. Fields, in order: J gene, D gene, V gene, clone size, CDR3 protein, CDR3 DNA. D genes are given only for firm matches. Expanded clones are given a class, and other clones once, few, many or no size at all.

J gene: TRBJ1-5
D gene: .
V gene: TRBV28
clone size: .
CDR3 protein: CASSLSDYSNQPQHF
CDR3 DNA: TGTGCCAGCAGTTTGTCCGACTATAGCAATCAGCCCCAGCATTTT

J gene: TRBJ1-1
D gene: .
V gene: TRBV28
clone size: .
CDR3 protein: CASSLFTVNTEAFF
CDR3 DNA: TGTGCCAGCAGTTTATTTACCGTGAACACTGAAGCTTTCTTT

J gene: TRBJ2-1
D gene: TRBD2
V gene: TRBV6-1
clone size: .
CDR3 protein: CASSERSRGGLNEQFF
CDR3 DNA: TGTGCCAGCAGTGAAAGGTCTCGGGGGGGCCTGAATGAGCAGTTCTTC

J gene: TRBJ2-7
D gene: TRBD2
V gene: TRBV5-4
clone size: .
CDR3 protein: CASSVRLAGALSYEQYF
CDR3 DNA: TGTGCCAGCAGCGTAAGACTAGCGGGGGCTCTATCCTACGAGCAGTACTTC

J gene: TRBJ2-2
D gene: .
V gene: TRBV6-4
clone size: .
CDR3 protein: CASSEGRANTGELFF
CDR3 DNA: TGTGCCAGCAGTGAGGGGAGAGCGAACACCGGGGAGCTGTTTTTT

J gene: TRBJ2-1
D gene: .
V gene: TRBV7-2
clone size: .
CDR3 protein: CASSLNFGGEQFF
CDR3 DNA: TGTGCCAGCAGCTTAAATTTCGGGGGTGAGCAGTTCTTC

J gene: TRBJ1-3
D gene: .
V gene: TRBV6-5
clone size: .
CDR3 protein: CASSTGTDGNTIYF
CDR3 DNA: TGTGCCAGCAGCACCGGGACGGATGGAAACACCATATATTTT

J gene: TRBJ2-7
D gene: TRBD1
V gene: TRBV7-9
clone size: .
CDR3 protein: CASSRFRQGYYEQYF
CDR3 DNA: TGTGCCAGCAGTCGATTCCGACAGGGGTACTACGAGCAGTACTTC

J gene: TRBJ2-2
D gene: .
V gene: TRBV25-1
clone size: .
CDR3 protein: CASSTNTGELFF
CDR3 DNA: TGTGCCAGCAGTACGAACACCGGGGAGCTGTTTTTT

J gene: TRBJ2-1
D gene: .
V gene: TRBV15
clone size: .
CDR3 protein: CATSPWPRGNSGNEQFF
CDR3 DNA: TGTGCCACCAGCCCTTGGCCCAGGGGAAATAGCGGCAATGAGCAGTTCTTC

J gene: TRBJ2-7
D gene: .
V gene: TRBV20-1
clone size: once
CDR3 protein: CSARGGLLEYF
CDR3 DNA: TGCAGTGCTAGAGGGGGTTTGCTAGAGTACTTC

J gene: TRBJ2-7
D gene: TRBD2
V gene: TRBV15
clone size: .
CDR3 protein: CATSRDFGGGEYEQYF
CDR3 DNA: TGTGCCACCAGCAGAGATTTCGGCGGGGGGGAGTACGAGCAGTACTTC

J gene: TRBJ2-7
D gene: .
V gene: TRBV4-1
clone size: .
CDR3 protein: CASSQEGFMGGLSYEQYF
CDR3 DNA: TGCGCCAGCAGCCAAGAAGGGTTTATGGGGGGCCTATCCTACGAGCAGTACTTC

J gene: TRBJ1-1
D gene: TRBD1
V gene: TRBV7-8
clone size: .
CDR3 protein: CASRRTGAKRDTEAFF
CDR3 DNA: TGTGCCAGCAGGAGGACAGGGGCTAAGAGGGACACTGAAGCTTTCTTT

J gene: TRBJ1-1
D gene: .
V gene: TRBV28
clone size: .
CDR3 protein: CASSATENTEAFF
CDR3 DNA: TGTGCCAGCAGTGCGACAGAGAACACTGAAGCTTTCTTT

J gene: TRBJ1-1
D gene: .
V gene: TRBV7-9
clone size: .
CDR3 protein: CASSSHGGNAEAFF
CDR3 DNA: TGTGCCAGCAGCTCCCATGGCGGGAACGCTGAAGCTTTCTTT

J gene: TRBJ1-4
D gene: .
V gene: TRBV29-1
clone size: .
CDR3 protein: CSVEDRDTTTNEKLFF
CDR3 DNA: TGCAGCGTTGAAGATCGGGACACCACAACTAATGAAAAACTGTTTTTT

J gene: TRBJ1-5
D gene: TRBD1
V gene: TRBV6-1
clone size: .
CDR3 protein: CASSPRQGDQPQHF
CDR3 DNA: TGTGCCAGCAGTCCCCGGCAGGGGGATCAGCCCCAGCATTTT

J gene: TRBJ1-6
D gene: .
V gene: TRBV6-6
clone size: .
CDR3 protein: CASSTDRSGSPLHF
CDR3 DNA: TGTGCCAGCAGTACAGACAGGTCTGGGTCACCCCTCCACTTT

J gene: TRBJ1-1
D gene: .
V gene: TRBV6-4
clone size: .
CDR3 protein: CASSEGPAGLPTEAFF
CDR3 DNA: TGTGCCAGCAGTGAAGGTCCGGCAGGCTTACCCACTGAAGCTTTCTTT

J gene: TRBJ1-4
D gene: TRBD1
V gene: TRBV11-3
clone size: .
CDR3 protein: CASRPGTEFEKLFF
CDR3 DNA: TGTGCCAGCAGGCCCGGGACAGAGTTTGAAAAACTGTTTTTT

J gene: TRBJ1-4
D gene: TRBD1
V gene: TRBV5-1
clone size: .
CDR3 protein: CASSLGQGMEEKLFF
CDR3 DNA: TGCGCCAGCAGCCTCGGACAGGGGATGGAGGAAAAACTGTTTTTT

J gene: TRBJ1-2
D gene: TRBD1
V gene: TRBV30
clone size: .
CDR3 protein: CAWSASGQGARGYTF
CDR3 DNA: TGTGCCTGGAGTGCCAGCGGCCAGGGGGCGCGCGGCTACACCTTC

J gene: TRBJ2-3
D gene: .
V gene: TRBV9
clone size: .
CDR3 protein: CASSVAAQGGDTQYF
CDR3 DNA: TGTGCCAGCAGCGTAGCGGCACAGGGAGGAGATACGCAGTATTTT

J gene: TRBJ2-1
D gene: .
V gene: TRBV27
clone size: .
CDR3 protein: CASSPNRVWGHEQFF
CDR3 DNA: TGTGCCAGCAGTCCGAACAGGGTGTGGGGGCATGAGCAGTTCTTC

J gene: TRBJ1-2
D gene: .
V gene: TRBV4-2
clone size: .
CDR3 protein: CASSQEVQGHYGYTF
CDR3 DNA: TGTGCCAGCAGCCAAGAGGTGCAGGGCCACTATGGCTACACCTTC

J gene: TRBJ1-4
D gene: .
V gene: TRBV15
clone size: .
CDR3 protein: CATSSGLTNEKLFF
CDR3 DNA: TGTGCCACCAGTTCGGGACTGACTAATGAAAAACTGTTTTTT

J gene: TRBJ1-1
D gene: .
V gene: TRBV10-2
clone size: few
CDR3 protein: CASRAIDRRITEAFF
CDR3 DNA: TGCGCCAGCCGCGCTATCGACAGGAGAATTACTGAAGCTTTCTTT

J gene: TRBJ1-2
D gene: .
V gene: TRBV19
clone size: few
CDR3 protein: CASSTPGDGEITGYTF
CDR3 DNA: TGTGCCAGTAGTACCCCGGGGGACGGGGAAATTACCGGCTACACCTTC

J gene: TRBJ2-2
D gene: TRBD1
V gene: TRBV7-3
clone size: .
CDR3 protein: CASSSRRTGPYTGELFF
CDR3 DNA: TGTGCCAGCAGCTCCCGCCGGACAGGGCCTTACACCGGGGAGCTGTTTTTT

J gene: TRBJ1-5
D gene: TRBD1
V gene: TRBV4-3
clone size: .
CDR3 protein: CASSHDRDQPQHF
CDR3 DNA: TGCGCCAGCAGCCATGACAGGGACCAGCCCCAGCATTTT

J gene: TRBJ1-1
D gene: .
V gene: TRBV5-4
clone size: .
CDR3 protein: CASSLDAGNTEAFF
CDR3 DNA: TGTGCCAGCAGCTTGGATGCAGGGAACACTGAAGCTTTCTTT

J gene: TRBJ2-5
D gene: TRBD2
V gene: TRBV27
clone size: .
CDR3 protein: CASSHVGLLGETQYF
CDR3 DNA: TGTGCCAGCAGTCATGTGGGACTACTAGGGGAGACCCAGTACTTC

J gene: TRBJ2-7
D gene: .
V gene: TRBV27
clone size: .
CDR3 protein: CASSFWASSYEQYF
CDR3 DNA: TGTGCCAGCAGTTTCTGGGCTAGCTCCTACGAGCAGTACTTC

J gene: TRBJ2-1
D gene: TRBD2
V gene: TRBV7-7
clone size: .
CDR3 protein: CASSTGTSGGGNEQFF
CDR3 DNA: TGTGCCAGCAGCACGGGGACTAGCGGGGGTGGGAATGAGCAGTTCTTC

J gene: TRBJ2-1
D gene: TRBD1
V gene: TRBV18
clone size: .
CDR3 protein: CASSLEQGAGYNEQFF
CDR3 DNA: TGTGCCAGCTCACTCGAACAGGGGGCTGGCTACAATGAGCAGTTCTTC

J gene: TRBJ1-1
D gene: .
V gene: TRBV19
clone size: .
CDR3 protein: CASSSMGHTEAFF
CDR3 DNA: TGTGCCAGTAGTTCCATGGGTCACACTGAAGCTTTCTTT

J gene: TRBJ1-1
D gene: TRBD1
V gene: TRBV2
clone size: .
CDR3 protein: CASRGTGARTEAFF
CDR3 DNA: TGTGCCAGCAGGGGGACAGGGGCTAGGACTGAAGCTTTCTTT

J gene: TRBJ2-5
D gene: .
V gene: TRBV9
clone size: .
CDR3 protein: CASSVRPGMETQYF
CDR3 DNA: TGTGCCAGCAGCGTACGCCCCGGGATGGAGACCCAGTACTTC

J gene: TRBJ1-1
D gene: .
V gene: TRBV4-1
clone size: few
CDR3 protein: CASSHTSDPRAFF
CDR3 DNA: TGCGCCAGCAGCCATACGTCGGACCCCCGAGCTTTCTTT

J gene: TRBJ2-7
D gene: .
V gene: TRBV27
clone size: .
CDR3 protein: CASSLAGSSYEQYF
CDR3 DNA: TGTGCCAGCAGTTTAGCTGGGAGCTCCTACGAGCAGTACTTC

J gene: TRBJ1-2
D gene: .
V gene: TRBV7-2
clone size: few
CDR3 protein: CASSLLVRSYGYTF
CDR3 DNA: TGTGCCAGCAGCTTATTGGTCCGGAGTTATGGCTACACCTTC

J gene: TRBJ1-2
D gene: .
V gene: TRBV7-9
clone size: .
CDR3 protein: CASSRLTGGYGYTF
CDR3 DNA: TGTGCCAGCAGCAGACTGACGGGAGGCTATGGCTACACCTTC

J gene: TRBJ1-3
D gene: .
V gene: TRBV6-5
clone size: .
CDR3 protein: CASRNRDARNTIYF
CDR3 DNA: TGTGCCAGCAGAAACCGGGACGCTAGAAACACCATATATTTT

J gene: TRBJ1-2
D gene: .
V gene: TRBV15
clone size: .
CDR3 protein: CATSSAGHYGYTF
CDR3 DNA: TGTGCCACCAGCAGCGCGGGGCACTATGGCTACACCTTC

J gene: TRBJ1-1
D gene: .
V gene: TRBV4-3
clone size: once
CDR3 protein: CAGIRSPDRGAEAFF
CDR3 DNA: TGCGCCGGGATTAGAAGCCCCGACAGAGGCGCTGAAGCTTTCTTT

J gene: TRBJ2-7
D gene: TRBD1
V gene: TRBV5-1
clone size: once
CDR3 protein: CASSLGTGFAEQYF
CDR3 DNA: TGCGCCAGCAGCTTGGGGACAGGGTTTGCCGAGCAGTACTTC

J gene: TRBJ1-1
D gene: .
V gene: TRBV30
clone size: .
CDR3 protein: CAWENMNTEAFF
CDR3 DNA: TGTGCCTGGGAAAATATGAACACTGAAGCTTTCTTT

J gene: TRBJ1-2
D gene: TRBD1
V gene: TRBV28
clone size: .
CDR3 protein: CASSEGGGSYGYTF
CDR3 DNA: TGTGCCAGCAGCGAAGGAGGGGGCAGCTATGGCTACACCTTC

J gene: TRBJ2-6
D gene: .
V gene: TRBV6-1
clone size: .
CDR3 protein: CASRMGAGANVLTF
CDR3 DNA: TGTGCCAGCAGAATGGGGGCTGGGGCCAACGTCCTGACTTTC

J gene: TRBJ1-2
D gene: .
V gene: TRBV29-1
clone size: few
CDR3 protein: CSVEATGYTF
CDR3 DNA: TGCAGCGTCGAGGCTACTGGCTACACCTTC

J gene: TRBJ1-4
D gene: .
V gene: TRBV7-8
clone size: .
CDR3 protein: CASSLGRKSNEKLFF
CDR3 DNA: TGTGCCAGCAGCTTAGGACGGAAGAGTAATGAAAAACTGTTTTTT

J gene: TRBJ2-7
D gene: TRBD1
V gene: TRBV6-5
clone size: .
CDR3 protein: CASSPDRATSYEQYF
CDR3 DNA: TGTGCCAGCAGTCCGGACAGGGCTACCTCCTACGAGCAGTACTTC

J gene: TRBJ2-3
D gene: TRBD2
V gene: TRBV7-3
clone size: .
CDR3 protein: CASSYVAGGPPDTQYF
CDR3 DNA: TGTGCCAGCAGCTACGTAGCGGGGGGGCCCCCCGATACGCAGTATTTT

J gene: TRBJ2-3
D gene: .
V gene: TRBV7-8
clone size: once
CDR3 protein: CASSYRPTPPSTDTQYF
CDR3 DNA: TGTGCCAGCAGTTACCGACCCACCCCCCCGAGCACAGATACGCAGTATTTT

J gene: TRBJ2-7
D gene: .
V gene: TRBV7-9
clone size: few
CDR3 protein: CASTQGYEQYF
CDR3 DNA: TGTGCCAGCACCCAGGGCTACGAGCAGTACTTC

J gene: TRBJ2-5
D gene: .
V gene: TRBV7-8
clone size: .
CDR3 protein: CASSLAWTEQETQYF
CDR3 DNA: TGTGCCAGCAGCTTAGCTTGGACAGAACAAGAGACCCAGTACTTC

J gene: TRBJ2-7
D gene: .
V gene: TRBV2
clone size: few
CDR3 protein: CASSAQVGSYEQYF
CDR3 DNA: TGTGCCAGCAGTGCTCAGGTCGGCTCCTACGAGCAGTACTTC

J gene: TRBJ2-3
D gene: TRBD2
V gene: TRBV6-1
clone size: .
CDR3 protein: CASSERAGGTSTDTQYF
CDR3 DNA: TGTGCCAGCAGTGAAAGGGCGGGGGGGACCAGCACAGATACGCAGTATTTT